The subject of this entry is one T cell receptor (beta chain). Its matching antigen is unknown. The V end lost 0 bases, the J end lost 8 bases, and 10 bases lay between the germline ends. Germline lookup yields CDR1 MNHEY and CDR2 SVGAGI. This CDR3 has 13 residues. This specimen belongs to a study of cytomegalovirus exposure and HLA in healthy donors. The study's findings and limits: Reported findings show TCR beta sequences accurately forecast HLA-A and HLA-B alleles in most subjects.

The PCR had 60 Vbeta and 13 Jbeta primers. Clones were sequenced by immunoSEQ multiplex PCR, and TCRdb holds only the in-frame ones, with some missing. Seen in this sample are 60,000 to 65,000 clones; the ten most common clones hold about 4%. The specimen sequenced was PBMCs. The chain combines TRBV6-5 with TRBJ1-1; D not certain. This clonotype was obtained from a woman aged 18-29 years in good health and CMV-seronegative. The CDR3 DNA reads as TGTGCCAGCAGTTACTCTGCAGTATTGGAAGCTTTCTTT. This translates into CASSYSAVLEAFF.